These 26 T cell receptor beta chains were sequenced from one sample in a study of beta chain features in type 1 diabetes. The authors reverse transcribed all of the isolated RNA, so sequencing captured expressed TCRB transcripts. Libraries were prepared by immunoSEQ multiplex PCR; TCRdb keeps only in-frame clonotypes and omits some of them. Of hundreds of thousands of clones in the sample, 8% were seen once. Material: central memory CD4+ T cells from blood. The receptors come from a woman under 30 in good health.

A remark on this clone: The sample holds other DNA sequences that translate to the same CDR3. CDR3 bases: TGTGCCAGCAGCTTAGGACGTTTGAACACTGAAGCTTTCTTT. Translation: CASSLGRLNTEAFF. The rearrangement joins TRBV7-2 to TRBJ1-1; D unclear. CDR1 and CDR2 from the germline V gene are SGHTA and FQGNSA. The CDR3 length is 14 residues. Trimming stripped 1 base from V and 0 bases from J, with 6 bases between.

The CDR3: CASRKYEKLFF. The CDR3 DNA follows: TGTGCCAGCAGGAAATATGAAAAACTGTTTTTT. The rearrangement joins TRBV28 to TRBJ1-4; D not resolved. The CDR3 length is 11 residues. Germline V lookup: CDR1 MDHEN, CDR2 SYDVKM. The V end lost 6 bases, the J end lost 6 bases, and 5 bases lay between the germline ends. Filled out from reference TRBV28 and TRBJ1-4, the complete variable domain reads DVKVTQSSRYLVKRTGEKVFLECVQDMDHENMFWYRQDPGLGLRLIYFSYDVKMKEKGDIPEGYSVSREKKERFSLILESASTNQTSMYLCASRKYEKLFFGSGTQLSVL.

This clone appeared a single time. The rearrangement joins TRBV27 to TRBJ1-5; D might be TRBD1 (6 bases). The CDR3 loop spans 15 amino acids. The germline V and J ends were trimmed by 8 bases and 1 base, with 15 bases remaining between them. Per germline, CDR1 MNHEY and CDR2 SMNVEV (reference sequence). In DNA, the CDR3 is TGTGCCAGCCTCAACGGGACACCCAGCAATCAGCCCCAGCATTTT. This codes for CASLNGTPSNQPQHF.

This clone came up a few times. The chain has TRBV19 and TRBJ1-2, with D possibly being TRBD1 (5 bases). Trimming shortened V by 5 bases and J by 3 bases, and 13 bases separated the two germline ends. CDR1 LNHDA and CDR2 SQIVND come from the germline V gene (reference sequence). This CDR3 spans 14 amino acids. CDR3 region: CASSLDSFDYGYTF. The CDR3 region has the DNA TGTGCCAGTAGTCTCGACAGCTTCGACTATGGCTACACCTTC. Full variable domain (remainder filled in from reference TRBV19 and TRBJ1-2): DGGITQSPKYLFRKEGQNVTLSCEQNLNHDAMYWYRQDPGQGLRLIYYSQIVNDFQKGDIAEGYSVSREKKESFPLTVTSAQKNPTAFYLCASSLDSFDYGYTFGSGTRLTVV.

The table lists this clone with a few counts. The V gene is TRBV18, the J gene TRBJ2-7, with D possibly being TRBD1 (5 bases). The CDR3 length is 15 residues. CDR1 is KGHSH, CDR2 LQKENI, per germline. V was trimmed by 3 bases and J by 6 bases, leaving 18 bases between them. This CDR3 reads CASSPPAGLMREQYF. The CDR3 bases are TGTGCCAGCTCACCCCCGGCAGGGTTGATGCGCGAGCAGTACTTC. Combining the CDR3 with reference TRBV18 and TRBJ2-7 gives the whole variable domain NAGVMQNPRHLVRRRGQEARLRCSPMKGHSHVYWYRQLPEEGLKFMVYLQKENIIDESGMPKERFSAEFPKEGPSILRIQQVVRGDSAAYFCASSPPAGLMREQYFGPGTRLTVT.

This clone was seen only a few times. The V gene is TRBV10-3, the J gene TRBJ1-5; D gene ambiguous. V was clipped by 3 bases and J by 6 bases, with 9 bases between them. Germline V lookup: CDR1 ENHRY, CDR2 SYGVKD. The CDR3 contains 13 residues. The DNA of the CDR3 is TGTGCCATCAGTGAAAGAGGGTTTCAGCCCCAGCATTTT. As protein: CAISERGFQPQHF.

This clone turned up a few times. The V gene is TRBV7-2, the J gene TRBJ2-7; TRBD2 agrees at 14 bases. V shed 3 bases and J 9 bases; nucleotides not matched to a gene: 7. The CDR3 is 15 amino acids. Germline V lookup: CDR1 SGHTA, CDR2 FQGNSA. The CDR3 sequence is CASSFGTSGSPRQYF. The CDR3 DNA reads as TGTGCCAGCAGCTTCGGGACTAGCGGGAGTCCCCGGCAGTACTTC.

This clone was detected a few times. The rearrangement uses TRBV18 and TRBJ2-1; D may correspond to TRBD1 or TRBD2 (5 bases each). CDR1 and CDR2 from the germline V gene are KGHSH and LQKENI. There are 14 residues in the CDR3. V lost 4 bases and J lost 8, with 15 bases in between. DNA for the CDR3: TGTGCCAGCTCACAACGGGAAGGGGCCGATGAGCAGTTCTTC. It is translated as CASSQREGADEQFF.

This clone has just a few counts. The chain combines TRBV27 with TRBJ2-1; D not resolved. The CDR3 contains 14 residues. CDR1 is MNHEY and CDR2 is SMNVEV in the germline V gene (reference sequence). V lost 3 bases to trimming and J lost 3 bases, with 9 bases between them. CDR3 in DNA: TGTGCCAGCAGTTTCCAAACGGGCTACAATGAGCAGTTCTTC. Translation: CASSFQTGYNEQFF.

CDR3 in amino acids: CASRTSGNRYGYTF. CDR3 coding DNA: TGTGCCAGCAGGACCTCCGGGAACCGCTATGGCTACACCTTC. The gene calls are TRBV28 and TRBJ1-2; D is undetermined. The CDR3 covers 14 residues. Trimming removed 6 bases from V and 4 bases from J, with 15 bases in between. The germline V gene encodes CDR1 MDHEN and CDR2 SYDVKM.

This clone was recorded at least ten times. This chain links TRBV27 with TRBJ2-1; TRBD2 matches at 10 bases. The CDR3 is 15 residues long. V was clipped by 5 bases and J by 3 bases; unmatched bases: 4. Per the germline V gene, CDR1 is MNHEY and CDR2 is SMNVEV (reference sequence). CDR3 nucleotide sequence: TGTGCCAGCAGTCCTAGCGGGAGAGGCTACAATGAGCAGTTCTTC. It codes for CASSPSGRGYNEQFF.

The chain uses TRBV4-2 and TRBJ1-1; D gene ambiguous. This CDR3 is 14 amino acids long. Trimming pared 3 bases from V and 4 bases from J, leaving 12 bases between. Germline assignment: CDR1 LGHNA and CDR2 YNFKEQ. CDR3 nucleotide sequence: TGTGCCAGCAGCCATGCCCGAAAAGGCACTGAAGCTTTCTTT. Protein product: CASSHARKGTEAFF.

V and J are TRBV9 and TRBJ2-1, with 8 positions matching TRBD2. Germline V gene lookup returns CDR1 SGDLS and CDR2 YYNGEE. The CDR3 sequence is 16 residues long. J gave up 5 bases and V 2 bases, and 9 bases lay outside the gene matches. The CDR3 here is CASSVGTRLTHNEQFF. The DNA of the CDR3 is TGTGCCAGCAGCGTCGGGACTAGACTAACGCACAATGAGCAGTTCTTC.

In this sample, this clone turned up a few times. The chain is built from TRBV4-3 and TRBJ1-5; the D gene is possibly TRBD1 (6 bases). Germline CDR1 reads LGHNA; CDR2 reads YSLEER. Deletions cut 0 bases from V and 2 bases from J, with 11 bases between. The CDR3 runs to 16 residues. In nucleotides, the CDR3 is TGCGCCAGCAGCCAAGAGACAGGCGCCGGCAATCAGCCCCAGCATTTT. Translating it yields CASSQETGAGNQPQHF.

CDR3 residues: CASSYQVYNEQFF. The DNA of the CDR3 is TGTGCCAGCAGTTACCAGGTATACAATGAGCAGTTCTTC. The chain employs TRBV6-6 and TRBJ2-1; D call uncertain. Germline CDR1 and CDR2: MNHNY and SVGAGI (reference sequence). This CDR3 region has 13 residues. Trimming left V 2 bases short and J 4 bases short, with 6 bases between.

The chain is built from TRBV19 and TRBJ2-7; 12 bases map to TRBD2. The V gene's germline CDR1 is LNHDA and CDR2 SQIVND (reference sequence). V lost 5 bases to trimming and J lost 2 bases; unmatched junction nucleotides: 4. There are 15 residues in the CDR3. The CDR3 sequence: CASSPLAGGTYEQYF. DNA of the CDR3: TGTGCCAGTAGTCCTCTAGCGGGAGGGACCTACGAGCAGTACTTC.

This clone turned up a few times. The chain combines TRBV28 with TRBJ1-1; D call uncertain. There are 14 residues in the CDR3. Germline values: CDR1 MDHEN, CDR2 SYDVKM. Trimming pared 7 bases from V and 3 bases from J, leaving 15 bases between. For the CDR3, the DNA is TGTGCCAGCAAATTAAGGGATCAAGACACTGAAGCTTTCTTT. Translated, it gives CASKLRDQDTEAFF. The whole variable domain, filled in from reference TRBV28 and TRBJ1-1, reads DVKVTQSSRYLVKRTGEKVFLECVQDMDHENMFWYRQDPGLGLRLIYFSYDVKMKEKGDIPEGYSVSREKKERFSLILESASTNQTSMYLCASKLRDQDTEAFFGQGTRLTVV.

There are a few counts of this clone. CDR3: CASSEAITGSLFRYTF. CDR3 coding DNA: TGTGCCAGCAGTGAAGCGATAACTGGGAGTCTCTTTCGCTACACCTTC. The rearrangement joins TRBV6-1 to TRBJ1-2; D unclear. The germline V gene encodes CDR1 MNHNS and CDR2 SASEGT. Trimming removed 0 bases at V and 9 bases at J, with 20 bases between. The CDR3 is made up of 16 amino acids.

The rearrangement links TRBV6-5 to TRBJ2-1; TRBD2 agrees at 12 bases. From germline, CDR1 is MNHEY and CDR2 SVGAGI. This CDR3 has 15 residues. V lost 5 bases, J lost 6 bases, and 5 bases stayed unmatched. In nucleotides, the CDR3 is TGTGCCAGCAGTCACTGGACTAGCGGGACCAATGAGCAGTTCTTC. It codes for CASSHWTSGTNEQFF.

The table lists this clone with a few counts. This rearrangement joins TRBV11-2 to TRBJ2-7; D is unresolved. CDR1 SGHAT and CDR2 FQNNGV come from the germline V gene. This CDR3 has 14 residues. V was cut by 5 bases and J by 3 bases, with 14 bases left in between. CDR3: CASSPGHLGYEQYF. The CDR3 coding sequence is TGTGCCAGCAGCCCGGGCCACTTAGGCTACGAGCAGTACTTC.

The CDR3 protein is CASSVGTGVETQYF. CDR3 nucleotide sequence: TGTGCCAGCAGTGTGGGGACAGGGGTAGAGACCCAGTACTTC. This chain joins TRBV2 and TRBJ2-5, with 10 bases matching TRBD1. This CDR3 spans 14 amino acids. J gave up 4 bases and V 4 bases, and 3 bases lay outside the gene matches. The germline gives CDR1 SNHLY, CDR2 FYNNEI.

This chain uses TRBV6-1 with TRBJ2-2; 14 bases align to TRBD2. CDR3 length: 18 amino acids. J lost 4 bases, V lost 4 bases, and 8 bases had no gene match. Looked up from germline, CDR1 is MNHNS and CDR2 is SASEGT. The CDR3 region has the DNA TGTGCCAGCAGTGGAGGGGGACTAGCGGGAGAGGTCACCGGGGAGCTGTTTTTT. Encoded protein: CASSGGGLAGEVTGELFF.

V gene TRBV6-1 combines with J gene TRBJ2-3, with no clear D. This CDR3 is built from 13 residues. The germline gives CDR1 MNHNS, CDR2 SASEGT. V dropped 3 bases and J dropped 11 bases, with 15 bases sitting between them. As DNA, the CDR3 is TGTGCCAGCAGTGACCCCACCACAGTCCGGCAGTATTTT. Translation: CASSDPTTVRQYF.

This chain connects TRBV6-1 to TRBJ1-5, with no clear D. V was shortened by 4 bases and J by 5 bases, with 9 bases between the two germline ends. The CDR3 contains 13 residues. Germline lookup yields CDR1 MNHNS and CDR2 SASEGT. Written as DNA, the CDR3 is TGTGCCAGCAGTGGAATGTGGGATCAGCCCCAGCATTTT. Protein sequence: CASSGMWDQPQHF.

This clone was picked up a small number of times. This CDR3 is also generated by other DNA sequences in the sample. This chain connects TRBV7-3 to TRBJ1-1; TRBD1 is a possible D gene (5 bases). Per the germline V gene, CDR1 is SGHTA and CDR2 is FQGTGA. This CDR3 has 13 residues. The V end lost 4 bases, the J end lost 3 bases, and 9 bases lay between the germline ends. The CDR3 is CASSSQGDTEAFF. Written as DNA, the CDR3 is TGTGCCAGCAGCTCTCAGGGAGACACTGAAGCTTTCTTT.

CDR3 DNA: TGTGCCAGTAGCCGGAGGGGGACGAACACCGGGGAGCTGTTTTTT. Its translation: CASSRRGTNTGELFF. The chain links TRBV19 to TRBJ2-2; tentatively, D is TRBD1 or TRBD2 (6 bases each). Looked up from germline, CDR1 is LNHDA and CDR2 is SQIVND (reference sequence). The CDR3 length is 15 residues. V lost 6 bases and J 0 bases, leaving 11 bases between the germline ends.